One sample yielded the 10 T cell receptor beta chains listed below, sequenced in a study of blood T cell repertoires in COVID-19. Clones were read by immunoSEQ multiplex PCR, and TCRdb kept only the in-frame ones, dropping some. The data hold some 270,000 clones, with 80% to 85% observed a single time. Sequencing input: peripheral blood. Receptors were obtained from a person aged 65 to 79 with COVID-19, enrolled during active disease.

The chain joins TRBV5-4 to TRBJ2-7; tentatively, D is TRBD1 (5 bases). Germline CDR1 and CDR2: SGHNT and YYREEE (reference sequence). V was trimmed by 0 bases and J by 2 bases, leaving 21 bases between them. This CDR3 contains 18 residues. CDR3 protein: CASSLDGRQPPSPYEQYF. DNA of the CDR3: TGTGCCAGCAGCTTGGATGGCCGACAGCCGCCATCCCCCTACGAGCAGTACTTC.

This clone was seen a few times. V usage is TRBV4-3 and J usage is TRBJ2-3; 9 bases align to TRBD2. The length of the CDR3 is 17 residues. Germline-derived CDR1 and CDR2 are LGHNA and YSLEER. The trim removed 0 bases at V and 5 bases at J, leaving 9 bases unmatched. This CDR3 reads CASSQDGLAGRGDTQYF. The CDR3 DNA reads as TGCGCCAGCAGCCAAGATGGGCTAGCGGGACGGGGAGATACGCAGTATTTT.

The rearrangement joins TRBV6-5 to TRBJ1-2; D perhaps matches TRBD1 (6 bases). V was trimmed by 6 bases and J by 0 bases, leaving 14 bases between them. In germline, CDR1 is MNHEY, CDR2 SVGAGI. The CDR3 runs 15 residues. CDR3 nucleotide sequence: TGTGCCAGCAGGAAAGACAGGAACCCTAACTATGGCTACACCTTC. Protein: CASRKDRNPNYGYTF.

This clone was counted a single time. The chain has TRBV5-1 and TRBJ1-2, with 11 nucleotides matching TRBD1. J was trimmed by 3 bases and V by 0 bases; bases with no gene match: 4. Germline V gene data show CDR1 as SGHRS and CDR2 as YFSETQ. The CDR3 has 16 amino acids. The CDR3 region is CASSLGPGQGDYGYTF. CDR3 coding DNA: TGCGCCAGCAGCTTGGGGCCGGGACAGGGGGACTATGGCTACACCTTC.

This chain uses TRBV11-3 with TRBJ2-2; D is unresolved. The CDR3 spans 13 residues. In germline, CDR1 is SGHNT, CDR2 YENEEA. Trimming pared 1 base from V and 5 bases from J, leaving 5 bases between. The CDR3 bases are TGTGCCAGCAGCTTAGTTAGTACCGGGGAGCTGTTTTTT. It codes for CASSLVSTGELFF.

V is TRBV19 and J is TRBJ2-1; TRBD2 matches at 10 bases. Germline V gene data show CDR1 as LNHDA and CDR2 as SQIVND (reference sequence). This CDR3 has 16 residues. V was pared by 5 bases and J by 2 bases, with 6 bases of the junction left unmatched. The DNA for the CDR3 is TGTGCCAGTAGTGGGGAAACTAGCGGGACCTACAATGAGCAGTTCTTC. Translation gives CASSGETSGTYNEQFF. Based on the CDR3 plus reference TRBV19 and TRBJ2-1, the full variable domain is DGGITQSPKYLFRKEGQNVTLSCEQNLNHDAMYWYRQDPGQGLRLIYYSQIVNDFQKGDIAEGYSVSREKKESFPLTVTSAQKNPTAFYLCASSGETSGTYNEQFFGPGTRLTVL.

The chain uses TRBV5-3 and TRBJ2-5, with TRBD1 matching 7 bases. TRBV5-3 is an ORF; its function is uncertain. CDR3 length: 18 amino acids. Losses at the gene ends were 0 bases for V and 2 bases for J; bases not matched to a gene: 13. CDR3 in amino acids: CARSLGFVWGQSQETQYF. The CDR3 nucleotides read TGTGCCAGAAGCTTGGGGTTTGTTTGGGGACAGTCGCAAGAGACCCAGTACTTC.

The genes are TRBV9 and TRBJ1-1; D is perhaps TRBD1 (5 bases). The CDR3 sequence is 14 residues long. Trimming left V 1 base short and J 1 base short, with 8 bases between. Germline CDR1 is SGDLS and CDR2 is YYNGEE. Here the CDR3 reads CASSVLGGNTEAFF. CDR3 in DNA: TGTGCCAGCAGCGTACTCGGGGGGAACACTGAAGCTTTCTTT.

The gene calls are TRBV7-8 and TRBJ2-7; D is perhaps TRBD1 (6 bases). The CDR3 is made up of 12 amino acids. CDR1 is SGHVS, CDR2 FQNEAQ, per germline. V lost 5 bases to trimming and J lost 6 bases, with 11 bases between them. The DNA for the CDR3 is TGTGCCAGCAGCCCCCAGGGGCTCGAGCAGTACTTC. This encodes CASSPQGLEQYF. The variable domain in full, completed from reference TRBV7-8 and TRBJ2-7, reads GAGVSQSPRYKVAKRGQDVALRCDPISGHVSLFWYQQALGQGPEFLTYFQNEAQLDKSGLPSDRFFAERPEGSVSTLKIQRTQQEDSAVYLCASSPQGLEQYFGPGTRLTVT.

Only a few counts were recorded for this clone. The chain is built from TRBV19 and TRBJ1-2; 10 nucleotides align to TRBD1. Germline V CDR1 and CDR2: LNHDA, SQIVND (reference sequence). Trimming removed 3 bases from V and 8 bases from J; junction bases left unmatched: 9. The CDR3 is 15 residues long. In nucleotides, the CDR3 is TGTGCCAGTAGTATCGGCGAGACAGGGGGCCGGGGCTACACCTTC. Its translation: CASSIGETGGRGYTF.